The 15 T cell receptor beta chains presented below share a single source sample, sequenced in a study of early T cells in non-severe SARS-CoV-2 infection. TCRdb passed the 5' RACE reads through MiXCR, listing each CDR3 protein once. The repertoire holds approximately 73,000 distinct CDR3 sequences, with around 11% as singletons. Specimen: whole blood. All receptors come from an adult who was a healthcare worker with PCR-confirmed SARS-CoV-2 infection or an uninfected control (not recorded which).

This clonotype was seen at least ten times. The V gene is TRBV5-4, the J gene TRBJ2-7; TRBD1 agrees at 7 bases. Germline CDR1 SGHNT, CDR2 YYREEE (reference sequence). Trimming took 4 bases from V and 2 from J; bases not matched to a gene: 12. The CDR3 is 16 residues long. CDR3 protein: CASSPGNRGSPYEQYF. DNA of the CDR3: TGTGCCAGCAGCCCTGGGAACAGGGGATCACCCTACGAGCAGTACTTC.

Only a few counts were recorded for this clonotype. This sequence joins TRBV18 and TRBJ2-7; 9 bases are shared with TRBD1. The CDR3 length is 14 residues. Germline V gene lookup returns CDR1 KGHSH and CDR2 LQKENI. V lost 9 bases, J lost 6 bases, and 12 bases stayed unmatched. CDR3 sequence: CASSSGTGTGEQYF. CDR3 bases: TGTGCCAGTTCGTCTGGGACAGGGACTGGCGAGCAGTACTTC.

V gene TRBV18 combines with J gene TRBJ2-3, with 8 positions matching TRBD2. The CDR3 covers 15 residues. Germline assignment: CDR1 KGHSH and CDR2 LQKENI. The ends lost 3 bases at V and 1 base at J; junction bases unmatched: 3. The CDR3 DNA sequence: TGTGCCAGCTCACCGTTGCGGGGGGGCACAGATACGCAGTATTTT. Its protein is CASSPLRGGTDTQYF.

As to this clonotype: Its ends do not fully match the called genes, so a read error is possible. V gene TRBV25-1 combines with J gene TRBJ1-1, with D tentatively TRBD1 (6 bases). The CDR3 length is 16 residues. Germline V gene lookup returns CDR1 MGHDK and CDR2 SYGVNS. In DNA, the CDR3 is TGTACCAGCAGTGAGGGGGAACAGGGACAAAACACTGAAGCTTTCTTT. Its translation is CTSSEGEQGQNTEAFF.

Here the CDR3 reads CASSVSSEVHEQYF. DNA of the CDR3: TGTGCCAGCAGTGTTTCTAGCGAAGTCCACGAGCAGTACTTC. The gene calls are TRBV12-3 or TRBV12-4 and TRBJ2-7; a weak D match, TRBD2 (6 bases). There are 14 residues in the CDR3. Trimming took off 5 bases at V and 5 bases at J, with 16 bases between the two ends.

The chain is built from TRBV5-1 and TRBJ2-1; 7 bases map to TRBD2. In germline, CDR1 is SGHRS, CDR2 YFSETQ. The CDR3 sequence is 13 residues long. V shed 8 bases and J 10 bases; nucleotides not matched to a gene: 12. CDR3 sequence: CASAGTKLIEQFF. CDR3 nucleotide sequence: TGCGCCAGTGCCGGGACTAAGCTAATAGAGCAGTTCTTC.

This clonotype was counted only a few times. V is TRBV28 and J is TRBJ1-1, with 7 nucleotides matching TRBD1. With V trimmed by 0 bases and J by 10 bases, 2 bases remained unmatched. The CDR3 covers 12 residues. CDR1 is MDHEN and CDR2 is SYDVKM in the germline V gene. The CDR3 is CASSLWAGGAFF. DNA for the CDR3: TGTGCCAGCAGTTTATGGGCAGGGGGAGCTTTCTTT. Using reference TRBV28 and TRBJ1-1 for the parts outside the CDR3, the full variable domain is DVKVTQSSRYLVKRTGEKVFLECVQDMDHENMFWYRQDPGLGLRLIYFSYDVKMKEKGDIPEGYSVSREKKERFSLILESASTNQTSMYLCASSLWAGGAFFGQGTRLTVV.

In its sample, this clonotype was seen a few times. The chain couples TRBV14 to TRBJ2-7; the D gene is possibly TRBD1 (5 bases). Looked up from germline, CDR1 is SGHDN and CDR2 is FVKESK. With 0 bases removed from V and 2 bases from J, the gap between germline ends came to 8 bases. The CDR3 length is 14 residues. This CDR3 reads CASSQETVPYEQYF. CDR3 in DNA: TGTGCCAGCAGCCAAGAGACAGTGCCCTACGAGCAGTACTTC.

This clonotype occurred many times. The chain joins TRBV2 to TRBJ2-5; no clear D. Deletions cut 2 bases from V and 1 base from J, with 11 bases between. CDR3 size: 15 residues. Germline CDR1 is SNHLY and CDR2 is FYNNEI. CDR3 loop: CASSETPYPQETQYF. CDR3 in DNA: TGTGCCAGCAGTGAAACCCCTTACCCCCAAGAGACCCAGTACTTC.

This clonotype was seen at least ten times. The V call is TRBV5-4, the J call TRBJ1-2, with D perhaps TRBD1 (6 bases). CDR3 length equals 14 residues. Germline-derived CDR1 and CDR2 are SGHNT and YYREEE (reference sequence). With 0 bases removed from V and 2 bases from J, the gap between germline ends came to 8 bases. The CDR3 coding sequence is TGTGCCAGCAGCTTGGCCGGACAGAACTATGGCTACACCTTC. Its protein is CASSLAGQNYGYTF.

This clonotype was detected only a few times. The DNA for the CDR3 is TGTGCCAGCAGCTACCAAGGCGGGGACACCGGGGAGCTGTTTTTT. Translating gives CASSYQGGDTGELFF. The chain recombines TRBV6-2 or TRBV6-3 with TRBJ2-2; possibly TRBD2 for D (6 bases). Trimming removed 6 bases at V and 3 bases at J, with 14 bases between. The germline V gene has CDR1 MNHEY and CDR2 SVGEGT. The CDR3 contains 15 residues.

In this sample, this clonotype turned up many times. The chain couples TRBV29-1 to TRBJ2-3; D not resolved. The CDR3 contains 11 residues. CDR1 and CDR2 from the germline V gene are SQVTM and ANQGSEA. V was shortened by 6 bases and J by 4 bases, with 8 bases between the two germline ends. This CDR3 is CSVLLADTQYF. CDR3 coding DNA: TGCAGCGTGCTACTCGCAGATACGCAGTATTTT.

This clonotype was seen many times. This chain uses TRBV12-3 or TRBV12-4 with TRBJ2-3, with TRBD2 identical over 7 bases. This CDR3 is built from 13 residues. V shed 10 bases and J 4 bases; nucleotides not matched to a gene: 8. The CDR3: CATQRLAADTQYF. CDR3 nucleotide sequence: TGTGCCACCCAACGGCTAGCGGCAGATACGCAGTATTTT.

There are a few counts of this clonotype. The V and J genes are TRBV11-1 and TRBJ2-5; TRBD1 matches 7 bases. The CDR3 is made up of 15 amino acids. CDR1 and CDR2 (germline): SGHAT, FQDESV (reference sequence). The V and J ends lost 5 bases and 5 bases, in that order; junction bases with no gene match: 11. CDR3 amino acids: CASSLGTGDEETQYF. CDR3 in DNA: TGTGCCAGCAGCCTCGGCACAGGGGACGAGGAGACCCAGTACTTC.

The chain joins TRBV7-2 to TRBJ2-7, with D perhaps being TRBD1 or TRBD2 (7 bases each). CDR3 length equals 15 residues. V was clipped by 0 bases and J by 2 bases, with 11 bases between them. Germline CDR1 SGHTA, CDR2 FQGNSA. Here the CDR3 reads CASSLAQGGTYEQYF. The CDR3 DNA follows: TGTGCCAGCAGCTTAGCGCAGGGGGGGACCTACGAGCAGTACTTC. The whole variable domain, remainder taken from reference TRBV7-2 and TRBJ2-7, is GAGVSQSPSNKVTEKGKDVELRCDPISGHTALYWYRQSLGQGLEFLIYFQGNSAPDKSGLPSDRFSAERTGGSVSTLTIQRTQQEDSAVYLCASSLAQGGTYEQYFGPGTRLTVT.